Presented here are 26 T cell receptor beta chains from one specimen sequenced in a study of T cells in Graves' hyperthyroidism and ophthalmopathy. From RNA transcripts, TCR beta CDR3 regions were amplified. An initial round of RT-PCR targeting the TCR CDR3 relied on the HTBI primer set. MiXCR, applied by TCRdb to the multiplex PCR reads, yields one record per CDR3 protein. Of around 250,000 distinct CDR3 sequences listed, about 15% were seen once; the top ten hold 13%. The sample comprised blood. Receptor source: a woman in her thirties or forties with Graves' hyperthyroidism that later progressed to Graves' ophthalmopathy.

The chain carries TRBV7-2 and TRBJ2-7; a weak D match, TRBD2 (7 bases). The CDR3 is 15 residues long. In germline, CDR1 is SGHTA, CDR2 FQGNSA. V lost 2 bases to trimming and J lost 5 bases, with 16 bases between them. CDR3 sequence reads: CASSLKRGQYNEQYF. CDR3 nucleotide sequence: TGTGCCAGCAGCTTAAAGCGGGGACAATACAACGAGCAGTACTTC.

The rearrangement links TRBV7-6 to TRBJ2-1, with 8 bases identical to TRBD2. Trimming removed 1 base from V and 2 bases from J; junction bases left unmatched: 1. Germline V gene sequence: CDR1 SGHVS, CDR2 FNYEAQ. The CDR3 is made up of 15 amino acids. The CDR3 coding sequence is TGTGCCAGCAGCTTAGGACTAGCGACCTACAATGAGCAGTTCTTC. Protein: CASSLGLATYNEQFF.

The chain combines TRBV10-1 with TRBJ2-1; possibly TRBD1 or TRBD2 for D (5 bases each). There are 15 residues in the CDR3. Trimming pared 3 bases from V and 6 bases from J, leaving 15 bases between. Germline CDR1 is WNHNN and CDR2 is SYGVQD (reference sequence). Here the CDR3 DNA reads TGCGCCAGCAGTGAAACGAACCGAGGGGCCAATGAGCAGTTCTTC. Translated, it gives CASSETNRGANEQFF.

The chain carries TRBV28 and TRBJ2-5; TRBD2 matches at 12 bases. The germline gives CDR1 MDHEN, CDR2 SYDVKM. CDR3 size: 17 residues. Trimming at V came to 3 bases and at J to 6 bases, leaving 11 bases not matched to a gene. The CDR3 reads CASSLVFGLAGSKTQYF. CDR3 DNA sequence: TGTGCCAGCAGTTTGGTGTTCGGACTAGCGGGATCCAAGACCCAGTACTTC.

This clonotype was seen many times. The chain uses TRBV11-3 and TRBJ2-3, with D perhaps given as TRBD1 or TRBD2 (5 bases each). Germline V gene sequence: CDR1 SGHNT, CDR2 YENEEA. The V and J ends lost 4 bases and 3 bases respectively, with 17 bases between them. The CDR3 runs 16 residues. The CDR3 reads CASSWGSPGITDTQYF. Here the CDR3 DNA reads TGTGCCAGCAGCTGGGGGAGCCCAGGGATAACAGATACGCAGTATTTT. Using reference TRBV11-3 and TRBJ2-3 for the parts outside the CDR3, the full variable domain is EAGVVQSPRYKIIEKKQPVAFWCNPISGHNTLYWYLQNLGQGPELLIRYENEEAVDDSQLPKDRFSAERLKGVDSTLKIQPAELGDSAVYLCASSWGSPGITDTQYFGPGTRLTVL.

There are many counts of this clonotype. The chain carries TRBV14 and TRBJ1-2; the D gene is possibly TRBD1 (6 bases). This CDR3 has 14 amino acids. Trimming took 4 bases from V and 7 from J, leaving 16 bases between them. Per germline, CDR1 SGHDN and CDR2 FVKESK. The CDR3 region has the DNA TGTGCCAGCAGCCGGGGTGGGGGCGCCGGTGGCTACACCTTC. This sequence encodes CASSRGGGAGGYTF.

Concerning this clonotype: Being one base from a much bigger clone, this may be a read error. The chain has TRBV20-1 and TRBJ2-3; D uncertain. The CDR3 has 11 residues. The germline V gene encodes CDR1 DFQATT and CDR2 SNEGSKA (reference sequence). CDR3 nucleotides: TGCAGTGCTTTTAGCACAGATACGCAGTCTTTT. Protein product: CSAFSTDTQSF.

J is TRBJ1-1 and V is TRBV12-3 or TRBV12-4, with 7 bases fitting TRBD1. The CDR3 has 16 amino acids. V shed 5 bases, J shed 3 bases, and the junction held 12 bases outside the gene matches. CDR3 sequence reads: CASSLLGGPPDTEAFF. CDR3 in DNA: TGTGCCAGCAGTCTTTTAGGGGGCCCTCCGGACACTGAAGCTTTCTTT.

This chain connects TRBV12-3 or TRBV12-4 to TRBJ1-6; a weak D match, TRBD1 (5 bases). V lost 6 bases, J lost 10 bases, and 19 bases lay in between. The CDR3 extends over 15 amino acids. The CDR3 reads CASRATGLLRSPLHF. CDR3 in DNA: TGTGCCAGCAGAGCCACGGGACTTCTAAGGTCACCCCTCCACTTT.

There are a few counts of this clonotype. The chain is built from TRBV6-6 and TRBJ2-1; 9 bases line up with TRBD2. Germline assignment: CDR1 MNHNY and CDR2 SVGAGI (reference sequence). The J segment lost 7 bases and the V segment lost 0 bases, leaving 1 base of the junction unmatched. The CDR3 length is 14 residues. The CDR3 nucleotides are TGTGCCAGCAGTTACTCCCTAGCGGGAAATGAGCAGTTCTTC. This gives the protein CASSYSLAGNEQFF.

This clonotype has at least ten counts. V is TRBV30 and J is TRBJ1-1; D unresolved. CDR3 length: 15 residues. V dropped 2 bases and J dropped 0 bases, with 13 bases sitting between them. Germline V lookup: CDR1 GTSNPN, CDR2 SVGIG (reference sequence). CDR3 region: CAWSLGQTMNTEAFF. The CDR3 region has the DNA TGTGCCTGGAGTTTGGGTCAGACAATGAACACTGAAGCTTTCTTT. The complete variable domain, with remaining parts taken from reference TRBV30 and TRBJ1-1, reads SQTIHQWPATLVQPVGSPLSLECTVEGTSNPNLYWYRQAAGRGLQLLFYSVGIGQISSEVPQNLSASRPQDRQFILSSKKLLLSDSGFYLCAWSLGQTMNTEAFFGQGTRLTVV.

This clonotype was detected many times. CDR3 sequence reads: CASRPTGYGYTF. CDR3 DNA: TGTGCCAGCAGACCGACAGGGTATGGCTACACCTTC. The rearrangement uses TRBV27 and TRBJ1-2; TRBD1 agrees at 7 bases. V lost 6 bases to trimming and J lost 5 bases; unmatched junction nucleotides: 3. The CDR3 runs to 12 residues. Germline CDR1 is MNHEY and CDR2 is SMNVEV (reference sequence).

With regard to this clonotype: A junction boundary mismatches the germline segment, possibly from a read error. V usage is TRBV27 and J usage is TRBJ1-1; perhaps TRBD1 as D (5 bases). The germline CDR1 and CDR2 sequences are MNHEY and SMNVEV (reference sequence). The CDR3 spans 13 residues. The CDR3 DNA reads TGTGCCAGCAGTCTGGGGGGGAACATTGAAGCTTTCTTT. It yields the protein CASSLGGNIEAFF.

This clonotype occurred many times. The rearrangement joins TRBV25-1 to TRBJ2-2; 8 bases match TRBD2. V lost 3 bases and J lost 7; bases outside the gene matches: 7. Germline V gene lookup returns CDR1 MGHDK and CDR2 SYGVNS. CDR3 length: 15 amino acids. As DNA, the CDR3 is TGTGCCAGCAGTGATGCGGGAGGAAACTTCGGGGAGCTGTTTTTT. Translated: CASSDAGGNFGELFF.

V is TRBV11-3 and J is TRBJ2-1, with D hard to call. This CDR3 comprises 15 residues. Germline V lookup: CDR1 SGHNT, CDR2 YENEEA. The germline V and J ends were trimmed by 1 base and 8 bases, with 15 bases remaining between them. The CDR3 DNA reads TGTGCCAGCAGCTTAGCGGCTATCCGAGTACATGAGCAGTTCTTC. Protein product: CASSLAAIRVHEQFF. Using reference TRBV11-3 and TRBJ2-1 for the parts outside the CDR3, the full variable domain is EAGVVQSPRYKIIEKKQPVAFWCNPISGHNTLYWYLQNLGQGPELLIRYENEEAVDDSQLPKDRFSAERLKGVDSTLKIQPAELGDSAVYLCASSLAAIRVHEQFFGPGTRLTVL.

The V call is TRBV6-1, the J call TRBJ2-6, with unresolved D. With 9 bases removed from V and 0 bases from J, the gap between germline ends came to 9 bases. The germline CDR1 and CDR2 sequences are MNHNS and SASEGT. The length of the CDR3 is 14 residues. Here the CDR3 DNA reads TGTGCCAGTAGGCTGAGCTCTGGGGCCAACGTCCTGACTTTC. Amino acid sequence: CASRLSSGANVLTF.

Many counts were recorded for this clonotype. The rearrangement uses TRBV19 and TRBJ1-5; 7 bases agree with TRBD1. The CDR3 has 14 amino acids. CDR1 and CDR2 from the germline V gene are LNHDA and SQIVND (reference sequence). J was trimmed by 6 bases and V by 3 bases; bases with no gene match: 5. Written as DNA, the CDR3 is TGTGCCAGTAGTATGGCGCAGGGGGGTCAGCCCCAGCATTTT. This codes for CASSMAQGGQPQHF.

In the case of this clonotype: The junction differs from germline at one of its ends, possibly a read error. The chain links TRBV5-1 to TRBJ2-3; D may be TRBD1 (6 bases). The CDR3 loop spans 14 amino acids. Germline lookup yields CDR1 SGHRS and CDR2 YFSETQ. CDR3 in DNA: TGCGCCAGCAGCTTGGGGGGGCACACAGATACGCGGTATTTT. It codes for CASSLGGHTDTRYF.

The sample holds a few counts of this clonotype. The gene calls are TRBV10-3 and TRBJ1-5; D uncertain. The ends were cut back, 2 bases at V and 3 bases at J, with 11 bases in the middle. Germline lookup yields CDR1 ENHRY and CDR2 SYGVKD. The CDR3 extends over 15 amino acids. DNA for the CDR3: TGTGCCATCAGTGAGAGGCAGCCTGACAATCAGCCCCAGCATTTT. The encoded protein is CAISERQPDNQPQHF.

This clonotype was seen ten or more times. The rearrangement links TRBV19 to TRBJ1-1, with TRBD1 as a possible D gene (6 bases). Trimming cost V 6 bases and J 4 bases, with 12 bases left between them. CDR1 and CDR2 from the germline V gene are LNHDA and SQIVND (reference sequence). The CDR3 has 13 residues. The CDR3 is CASRGDRSTEAFF. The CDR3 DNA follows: TGTGCCAGTAGGGGCGACAGGTCCACTGAAGCTTTCTTT.

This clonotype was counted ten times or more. The CDR3 DNA sequence: TGTGCCAGCAGTACGGGACAGTTAAACACTGAAGCTTTCTTT. Its translation: CASSTGQLNTEAFF. The J gene is TRBJ1-1, the V gene TRBV27; 7 nucleotides agree with TRBD1. Losses at the gene ends were 5 bases for V and 2 bases for J; bases not matched to a gene: 5. The V gene's germline CDR1 is MNHEY and CDR2 SMNVEV (reference sequence). The CDR3 has 14 amino acids.

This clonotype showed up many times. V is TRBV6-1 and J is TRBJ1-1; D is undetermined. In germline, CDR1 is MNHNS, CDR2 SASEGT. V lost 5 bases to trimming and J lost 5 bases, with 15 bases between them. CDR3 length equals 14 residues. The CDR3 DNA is TGTGCCAGCAGTACAAACCGAGTCCGTACTGAAGCTTTCTTT. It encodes CASSTNRVRTEAFF.

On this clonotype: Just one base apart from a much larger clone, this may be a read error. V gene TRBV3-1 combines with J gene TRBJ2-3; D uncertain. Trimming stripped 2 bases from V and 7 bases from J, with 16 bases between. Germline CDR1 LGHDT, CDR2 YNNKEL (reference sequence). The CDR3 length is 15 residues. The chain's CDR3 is CASSQCTPALNTQYF. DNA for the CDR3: TGTGCCAGCAGCCAATGCACCCCGGCCCTCAATACGCAGTATTTT.

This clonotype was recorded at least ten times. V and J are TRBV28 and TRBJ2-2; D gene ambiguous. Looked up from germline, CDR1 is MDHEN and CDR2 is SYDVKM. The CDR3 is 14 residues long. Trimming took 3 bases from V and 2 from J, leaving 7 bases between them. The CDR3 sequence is CASSFSHNTGELFF. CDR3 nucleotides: TGTGCCAGCAGTTTTTCACACAACACCGGGGAGCTGTTTTTT.

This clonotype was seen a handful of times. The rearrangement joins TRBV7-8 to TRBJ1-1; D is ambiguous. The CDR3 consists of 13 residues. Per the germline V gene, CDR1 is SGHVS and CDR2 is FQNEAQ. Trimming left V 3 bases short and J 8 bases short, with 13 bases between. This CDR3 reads CASSFFPAFEAFF. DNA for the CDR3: TGTGCCAGCAGCTTTTTTCCGGCATTCGAAGCTTTCTTT.

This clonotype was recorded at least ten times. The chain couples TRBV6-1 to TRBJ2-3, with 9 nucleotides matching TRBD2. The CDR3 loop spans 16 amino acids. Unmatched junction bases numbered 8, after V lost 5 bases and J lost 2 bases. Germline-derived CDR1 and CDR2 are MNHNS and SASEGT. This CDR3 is CASSYGLAGPTDTQYF. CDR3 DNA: TGTGCCAGCAGTTACGGGCTAGCGGGACCCACAGATACGCAGTATTTT.